This TCR beta chain was retrieved from a study of T cell repertoires in cytomegalovirus infection. Overall study: CMV infection plus the matching HLA type was flagged by public TCR beta signatures.

This clonotype was seen at least ten times. The antigen is not known. TCRdb itself ran the reads through MiXCR, one entry per CDR3 protein. This sample has some 220,000 distinct CDR3 sequences, with 12% found just once. Study-level points and caveats: Totalled public TCR beta family frequency picked out people who carried CMV plus the relevant HLA. Within the response measured ex vivo, HLA-C-restricted CMV-specific TCR beta clonotypes were dominant.

Sequencing was done on a sample of PBMCs. The sequence derives from a human donor in good health (CMV status not recorded). Some clones in this sample may be carry-over from other donors' samples.

CDR3 nucleotides: TGTGCCAGCAGCCCCCGGGTAGGCTCCGGCGAGCAGTACTTC. It codes for CASSPRVGSGEQYF. This rearrangement joins TRBV11-2 to TRBJ2-7; D ambiguous. The CDR3 contains 14 residues. Between the trimmed V and J ends, which lost 5 bases and 6 bases, there was a span of 17 bases. The V gene's germline CDR1 is SGHAT and CDR2 FQNNGV.